Listed below are T cell receptor beta chains from one sample, sequenced in a study of blood T cell repertoires in COVID-19. Data came from immunoSEQ multiplex PCR; TCRdb stores just in-frame clones and leaves some out. The profile covers roughly 350,000 clones, with roughly 85% appearing a single time and roughly 3.9% taken by the ten largest. Sample: peripheral blood. These receptors were taken from a woman in her late teens or twenties with acute or convalescent COVID-19. Each CDR3 is given with its conserved first and last residue. The D gene is left open where the match is weak. Size values are once, few and many counts, or a class for expanded clones, and some rows have none.

j_call	clone_size	d_call	v_call	cdr3_aa	cdr3_nt
TRBJ2-7	NA	TRBD1	TRBV18	CASSPLGQGLLSYEQYF	TGTGCCAGCTCACCACTTGGACAGGGCCTACTCTCCTACGAGCAGTACTTC
TRBJ2-1	NA	TRBD1	TRBV11-2	CASSFRQGIPYNEQFF	TGTGCCAGCAGCTTCCGACAGGGGATCCCCTACAATGAGCAGTTCTTC
TRBJ2-5	NA	TRBD1	TRBV28	CASSETRGSKETQYF	TGTGCCAGCAGTGAAACCAGGGGGAGCAAAGAGACCCAGTACTTC
TRBJ2-3	NA	NA	TRBV12-3/TRBV12-4	CASSLAWDTQYF	TGTGCCAGCAGTTTGGCTTGGGATACGCAGTATTTT
TRBJ2-2	NA	TRBD1	TRBV27	CASSTQGVNTGELFF	TGTGCCAGCAGTACACAGGGGGTGAACACCGGGGAGCTGTTTTTT
TRBJ2-1	NA	TRBD2	TRBV7-9	CASSLRPAGGSYNEQFF	TGTGCCAGCAGCTTACGACCGGCGGGGGGCTCCTACAATGAGCAGTTCTTC
TRBJ1-2	NA	NA	TRBV5-1	CASSFNGMNYGYTF	TGCGCCAGCAGCTTTAACGGGATGAACTATGGCTACACCTTC
TRBJ1-1	NA	TRBD1	TRBV18	CASSPPKQGYKDTEAFF	TGTGCCAGCTCACCACCTAAACAGGGGTATAAGGACACTGAAGCTTTCTTT
TRBJ2-5	NA	NA	TRBV5-1	CASSLAGPGPGGKQETQYF	TGCGCCAGCAGCTTGGCAGGGCCGGGTCCGGGCGGAAAGCAAGAGACCCAGTACTTC
TRBJ1-5	NA	TRBD1	TRBV10-3	CAISEQGQGSTPQHF	TGTGCCATCAGTGAGCAAGGACAGGGATCAACGCCCCAGCATTTT
TRBJ2-1	NA	NA	TRBV7-3	CASSPVHEQFF	TGTGCCAGCAGCCCAGTCCATGAGCAGTTCTTC
TRBJ2-3	NA	TRBD1	TRBV27	CASSDRGTDTQYF	TGTGCCAGCAGTGACAGGGGCACAGATACGCAGTATTTT
TRBJ1-2	NA	NA	TRBV27	CASSPLVRANYGYTF	TGTGCCAGCAGCCCGCTAGTGCGAGCTAACTATGGCTACACCTTC
TRBJ1-6	NA	TRBD1	TRBV6-5	CASSWDRGLDSPLHF	TGTGCCAGCAGTTGGGACAGGGGGTTAGATTCACCCCTCCACTTT
TRBJ2-7	NA	TRBD2	TRBV5-5	CASSLGLAGGTYEQYF	TGTGCCAGCAGCTTGGGACTAGCGGGAGGGACCTACGAGCAGTACTTC
TRBJ1-2	NA	TRBD1	TRBV7-8	CASSLGDRGYGYTF	TGTGCCAGCAGCCTAGGGGACAGGGGTTATGGCTACACCTTC
TRBJ1-5	NA	NA	TRBV30	CAWSGQGNQPQHF	TGTGCCTGGAGTGGGCAGGGAAATCAGCCCCAGCATTTT
TRBJ2-7	once	TRBD2	TRBV6-5	CASRGGGGLAVEQYF	TGTGCCAGCAGAGGCGGGGGCGGACTAGCGGTCGAGCAGTACTTC
TRBJ1-1	NA	NA	TRBV6-5	CASSRSGARGTEAFF	TGTGCCAGCAGCCGCTCCGGCGCCCGGGGCACTGAAGCTTTCTTT
TRBJ1-5	NA	TRBD1	TRBV6-5	CASRRTGREPQHF	TGTGCCAGTCGGAGGACAGGGAGAGAGCCCCAGCATTTT
TRBJ2-1	NA	TRBD1	TRBV20-1	CSASLLDREDNEQFF	TGCAGTGCTAGTCTACTGGACAGGGAGGACAATGAGCAGTTCTTC
TRBJ1-2	NA	TRBD1	TRBV29-1	CSVVGTGAGYTF	TGCAGCGTTGTCGGGACAGGTGCCGGCTACACCTTC
TRBJ2-1	NA	NA	TRBV5-6	CASSPPDREVIYNEQFF	TGTGCCAGCAGCCCCCCTGATAGGGAGGTAATCTACAATGAGCAGTTCTTC
TRBJ1-4	NA	NA	TRBV19	CASTPSGAEKLFF	TGTGCCAGTACCCCATCAGGGGCTGAAAAACTGTTTTTT
TRBJ2-1	NA	NA	TRBV6-1	CASSELEPINEQFF	TGTGCCAGCAGTGAACTCGAGCCCATCAATGAGCAGTTCTTC
TRBJ2-3	few	TRBD2	TRBV14	CASSRLAGGNTDTQYF	TGTGCCAGCAGCCGATTAGCGGGGGGGAACACAGATACGCAGTATTTT
TRBJ2-3	NA	TRBD2	TRBV7-9	CASSRLAGIFPDTQYF	TGTGCCAGCAGCAGACTAGCGGGGATCTTTCCAGATACGCAGTATTTT
TRBJ2-2	NA	NA	TRBV24-1	CATSDTGRTGELFF	TGTGCCACCAGTGACACGGGGAGGACCGGGGAGCTGTTTTTT
TRBJ2-5	NA	TRBD2	TRBV2	CASSGLASETQYF	TGTGCCAGCAGCGGACTAGCATCAGAGACCCAGTACTTC
TRBJ1-2	NA	NA	TRBV27	CASSLSGSYGYTF	TGTGCCAGCAGTTTATCTGGGAGCTATGGCTACACCTTC
TRBJ2-2	NA	NA	TRBV9	CASSLGTGDTGELFF	TGTGCCAGCAGCTTGGGGACGGGAGACACCGGGGAGCTGTTTTTT
TRBJ1-1	NA	TRBD1	TRBV19	CATHGRDREMNTEAFF	TGTGCCACCCATGGAAGGGACAGGGAGATGAACACTGAAGCTTTCTTT
TRBJ2-2	NA	NA	TRBV12-3/TRBV12-4	CASSHGGGELFF	TGTGCCAGCAGCCACGGAGGGGGGGAGCTGTTTTTT
TRBJ1-5	NA	NA	TRBV2	CASSEAVSGNQPQHF	TGTGCCAGCAGTGAAGCCGTGTCAGGCAATCAGCCCCAGCATTTT
TRBJ1-5	once	TRBD1	TRBV19	CASSDRVAQPQHF	TGTGCCAGTAGCGACAGGGTAGCTCAGCCCCAGCATTTT
TRBJ1-6	NA	NA	TRBV27	CASSFGPDSPLHF	TGTGCCAGCAGTTTCGGTCCGGATTCACCCCTCCACTTT
TRBJ2-7	NA	NA	TRBV24-1	CATSDPWGDEQYF	TGTGCCACCAGTGACCCCTGGGGGGACGAGCAGTACTTC
TRBJ2-7	NA	TRBD2	TRBV5-1	CASSLASSGRATYEQYF	TGCGCCAGCAGCTTGGCGTCTAGCGGGAGGGCTACCTACGAGCAGTACTTC
TRBJ1-2	NA	NA	TRBV4-2	CASSQAEFYGYTF	TGTGCCAGCAGCCAAGCCGAGTTTTATGGCTACACCTTC
TRBJ2-1	NA	NA	TRBV14	CASSLDSYNEQFF	TGTGCCAGCAGCCTTGACAGCTACAATGAGCAGTTCTTC
TRBJ1-2	NA	NA	TRBV4-2	CASSRRQDHYGYTF	TGTGCCAGCAGCCGAAGACAGGACCACTATGGCTACACCTTC
TRBJ2-5	NA	NA	TRBV25-1	CASSEGGRETQYF	TGTGCCAGCAGTGAAGGGGGGAGAGAGACCCAGTACTTC
TRBJ1-1	NA	NA	TRBV12-3/TRBV12-4	CASSHGVEAFF	TGTGCCAGCAGCCATGGAGTTGAAGCTTTCTTT
TRBJ2-1	NA	TRBD1	TRBV18	CASSPRQGSYNEQFF	TGTGCCAGCTCACCCAGACAGGGATCCTACAATGAGCAGTTCTTC
TRBJ2-5	once	NA	TRBV24-1	CATSDLGQNSLQETQYF	TGTGCCACCAGTGACCTCGGACAGAATTCACTCCAAGAGACCCAGTACTTC